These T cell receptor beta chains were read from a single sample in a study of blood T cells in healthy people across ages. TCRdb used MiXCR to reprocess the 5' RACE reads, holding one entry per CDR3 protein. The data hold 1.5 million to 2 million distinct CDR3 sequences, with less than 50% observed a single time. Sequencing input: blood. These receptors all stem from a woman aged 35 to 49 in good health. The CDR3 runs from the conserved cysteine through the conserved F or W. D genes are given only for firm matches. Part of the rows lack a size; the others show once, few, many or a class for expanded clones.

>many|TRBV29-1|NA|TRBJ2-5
CSTSTAVQETQYF
TGCAGCACATCCACGGCAGTTCAAGAGACCCAGTACTTC
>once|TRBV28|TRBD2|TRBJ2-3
CASSGSGSSGSPDTQYF
TGTGCCAGCAGCGGGAGCGGGTCTAGCGGGTCTCCAGATACGCAGTATTTT
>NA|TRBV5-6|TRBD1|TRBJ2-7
CASFVGGVYEQYF
TGTGCCAGCTTCGTAGGGGGCGTCTACGAGCAGTACTTC
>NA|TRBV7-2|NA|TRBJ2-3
CASSHRVLGDTQYF
TGTGCCAGCAGCCACAGGGTTTTGGGAGATACGCAGTATTTT
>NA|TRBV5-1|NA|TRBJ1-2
CASSLRTDDSGYTF
TGCGCCAGCAGCCTTCGGACGGATGATAGTGGCTACACCTTC
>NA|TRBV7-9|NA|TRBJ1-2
CASSPGGQYYGYTF
TGTGCCAGCAGCCCAGGAGGCCAGTACTATGGCTACACCTTC
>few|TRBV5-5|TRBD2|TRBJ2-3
CASSSVTSRTDTQYF
TGTGCCAGCAGCTCTGTGACTAGCCGCACAGATACGCAGTATTTT
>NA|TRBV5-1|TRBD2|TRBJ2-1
CASRNPLAGVNEQFF
TGCGCCAGCAGGAACCCATTAGCGGGGGTCAATGAGCAGTTCTTC
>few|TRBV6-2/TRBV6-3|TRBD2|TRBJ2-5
CASSYGASGGRETQYF
TGTGCCAGCAGTTACGGGGCTAGCGGGGGCCGGGAGACCCAGTACTTC
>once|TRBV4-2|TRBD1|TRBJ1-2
CASSQVGTETNNGYTF
TGTGCCAGCAGCCAGGTTGGGACAGAGACAAACAATGGCTACACCTTC
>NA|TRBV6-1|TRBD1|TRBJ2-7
CASSERDSYYEQYF
TGTGCCAGCAGTGAACGGGACAGTTACTACGAGCAGTACTTC
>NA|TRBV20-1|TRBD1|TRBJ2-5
CSARNTGGRETQYF
TGCAGTGCCCGGAACACAGGGGGCAGGGAGACCCAGTACTTC
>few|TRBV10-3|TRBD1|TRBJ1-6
CAISKQGAEYGNSPLHF
TGTGCCATATCAAAACAGGGGGCGGAATATGGGAATTCACCCCTCCACTTT
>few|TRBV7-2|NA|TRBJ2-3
CASSLAINTQYF
TGTGCCAGCAGCTTAGCGATAAATACGCAGTATTTT
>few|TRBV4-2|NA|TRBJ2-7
CASSQEYREYEQYF
TGTGCCAGCAGCCAAGAGTACAGGGAATACGAGCAGTACTTC
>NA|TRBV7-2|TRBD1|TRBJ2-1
CASSPGTGDSYNEQFF
TGTGCCAGCAGCCCAGGGACAGGAGACTCCTACAATGAGCAGTTCTTC
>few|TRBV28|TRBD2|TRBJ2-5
CSTSGRSKRYF
TGTTCCACTAGCGGGCGTTCTAAGAGGTACTTC
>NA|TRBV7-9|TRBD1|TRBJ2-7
CASSPDRENEQYF
TGTGCCAGCAGCCCCGACAGGGAAAACGAGCAGTACTTC
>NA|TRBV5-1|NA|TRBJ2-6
CASTNGANVLTF
TGCGCCAGTACCAATGGGGCCAACGTCCTGACTTTC
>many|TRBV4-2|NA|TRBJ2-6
CASSQAGVSGANVLTF
TGTGCCAGCAGCCAAGCGGGGGTCTCTGGGGCCAACGTCCTGACTTTC